The rows below give T cell receptor beta chains drawn from one sample of a study of cytomegalovirus exposure and HLA in healthy donors. Here immunoSEQ multiplex PCR was the method, and the copy in TCRdb shows in-frame clones only, minus some. Of around 200,000 clones in the sample, about 80% were seen once. Input material: PBMCs. The receptors stem from a boy between 5 and 17 years old in good health and CMV-seronegative. CDR3s include the opening cysteine and the closing phenylalanine or tryptophan. The order of the fields is J gene, clone size, D gene, V gene, CDR3 DNA, CDR3 protein. A D gene is named only where the DNA matches it firmly. Size tells how often a clone was seen (once, few, many) or the class of an expanded clone, and some rows leave it out.

j_call: TRBJ2-7; clone_size: -; d_call: TRBD2; v_call: TRBV6-1; cdr3_nt: TGTGCCAGCAGTGAAGAAGCGGGAGGGCCTTACGAGCAGTACTTC; cdr3_aa: CASSEEAGGPYEQYF
j_call: TRBJ2-3; clone_size: -; d_call: TRBD2; v_call: TRBV10-3; cdr3_nt: TGTGCCATCAGTGAGTTAGGACTAGCGGGAGTCTCAGATACGCAGTATTTT; cdr3_aa: CAISELGLAGVSDTQYF
j_call: TRBJ1-2; clone_size: -; d_call: -; v_call: TRBV19; cdr3_nt: TGTGCCAGTAGTATAAAGGAGACGGACTATGGCTACACCTTC; cdr3_aa: CASSIKETDYGYTF
j_call: TRBJ1-1; clone_size: -; d_call: TRBD1; v_call: TRBV30; cdr3_nt: TGTGCCTGGACGATCGACAGGGGGTACGCTGAAGCTTTCTTT; cdr3_aa: CAWTIDRGYAEAFF
j_call: TRBJ1-5; clone_size: -; d_call: -; v_call: TRBV19; cdr3_nt: TGTGCCAGTAGTATAGATACTCCAGGGACTTTGGGCAATCAGCCCCAGCATTTT; cdr3_aa: CASSIDTPGTLGNQPQHF
j_call: TRBJ1-2; clone_size: once; d_call: -; v_call: TRBV11-2; cdr3_nt: TGTGCCAGCAGCTTAACGCCAGGGAATGGCTACACCTTC; cdr3_aa: CASSLTPGNGYTF
j_call: TRBJ2-1; clone_size: few; d_call: -; v_call: TRBV29-1; cdr3_nt: TGCAGCGTTGAAAGGGAGAGTGGGTCCTCGGATGAGCAGTTCTTC; cdr3_aa: CSVERESGSSDEQFF
j_call: TRBJ2-7; clone_size: -; d_call: -; v_call: TRBV7-2; cdr3_nt: TGTGCCAGCAGCTTAGTCTCCCACGAGCAGTACTTC; cdr3_aa: CASSLVSHEQYF
j_call: TRBJ2-7; clone_size: -; d_call: -; v_call: TRBV5-6; cdr3_nt: TGTGCCAGCAGCTTGATACAGACCTACGAGCAGTACTTC; cdr3_aa: CASSLIQTYEQYF
j_call: TRBJ1-5; clone_size: -; d_call: -; v_call: TRBV4-2; cdr3_nt: TGTGCCAGCAGCCAACTGGACGGGGTCAATCAGCCCCAGCATTTT; cdr3_aa: CASSQLDGVNQPQHF
j_call: TRBJ2-3; clone_size: -; d_call: TRBD2; v_call: TRBV29-1; cdr3_nt: TGCAGCGTTGGAGCGGGAGGATATGCAGGCACAGATACGCAGTATTTT; cdr3_aa: CSVGAGGYAGTDTQYF
j_call: TRBJ1-2; clone_size: -; d_call: TRBD1; v_call: TRBV2; cdr3_nt: TGTGCCAGCAGACAGGGGACCGGTGGCGGCTACACCTTC; cdr3_aa: CASRQGTGGGYTF
j_call: TRBJ2-3; clone_size: -; d_call: -; v_call: TRBV7-2; cdr3_nt: TGTGCCAGCAGCCTGGGCCGGGCGGGAACTCACACAGATACGCAGTATTTT; cdr3_aa: CASSLGRAGTHTDTQYF
j_call: TRBJ1-4; clone_size: -; d_call: TRBD1; v_call: TRBV7-8; cdr3_nt: TGTGCCAGCAGCTTACCGCGACAGGGGAGGGGGAAACTGTTTTTT; cdr3_aa: CASSLPRQGRGKLFF
j_call: TRBJ1-1; clone_size: once; d_call: -; v_call: TRBV6-1; cdr3_nt: TGTGCCAGCACCCCCCGGGACCGGGGGACTTTCTTT; cdr3_aa: CASTPRDRGTFF
j_call: TRBJ2-1; clone_size: -; d_call: TRBD2; v_call: TRBV13; cdr3_nt: TGTGCCAGCAGCTTCTACGGGTTGTTATGGACTAGCGGGAGGGTTGGAAATGAGCAGTTCTTC; cdr3_aa: CASSFYGLLWTSGRVGNEQFF
j_call: TRBJ1-5; clone_size: -; d_call: -; v_call: TRBV15; cdr3_nt: TGTGCCACCAGCAGAGGATTGTACGAGAATCAGCCCCAGCATTTT; cdr3_aa: CATSRGLYENQPQHF
j_call: TRBJ2-3; clone_size: -; d_call: TRBD2; v_call: TRBV5-4; cdr3_nt: TGTGCCAGCAGCTTTAGCGGGAGGGCATCCACAGATACGCAGTATTTT; cdr3_aa: CASSFSGRASTDTQYF
j_call: TRBJ2-1; clone_size: -; d_call: -; v_call: TRBV6-5; cdr3_nt: TGTGCCAGCAGTTCTCAAGGGGATGAGCAGTTCTTC; cdr3_aa: CASSSQGDEQFF
j_call: TRBJ2-1; clone_size: -; d_call: TRBD2; v_call: TRBV6-6; cdr3_nt: TGTGCCAGCAGTTACGTACTAGCGGAACACAATGAGCAGTTCTTC; cdr3_aa: CASSYVLAEHNEQFF
j_call: TRBJ2-1; clone_size: -; d_call: TRBD2; v_call: TRBV5-1; cdr3_nt: TGCGCCAGCAGCTTGGAGACGGGAGGGCCCGGGAATGAGCAGTTCTTC; cdr3_aa: CASSLETGGPGNEQFF
j_call: TRBJ1-2; clone_size: once; d_call: -; v_call: TRBV5-8; cdr3_nt: TGTGCCAGGATTAAGGGCAGCGGAGGCTACACCTTC; cdr3_aa: CARIKGSGGYTF
j_call: TRBJ2-7; clone_size: -; d_call: -; v_call: TRBV2; cdr3_nt: TGTGCCAGCAGTCCGGGGGAGGCCTACGAGCAGTACTTC; cdr3_aa: CASSPGEAYEQYF
j_call: TRBJ2-3; clone_size: few; d_call: -; v_call: TRBV18; cdr3_nt: TGTGCCAGCTCACCGGGGGCCGGACAGACAATAGATACGCAGTATTTT; cdr3_aa: CASSPGAGQTIDTQYF
j_call: TRBJ1-6; clone_size: -; d_call: -; v_call: TRBV12-5; cdr3_nt: TGTGCTAGTGCTCAACAGGGAAATTCACCCCTCCACTTT; cdr3_aa: CASAQQGNSPLHF
j_call: TRBJ2-1; clone_size: once; d_call: TRBD2; v_call: TRBV11-1; cdr3_nt: TGTGCCAGCAGCGAAATTGGGCTAGCGGGACTCTCCTACAATGAGCAGTTCTTC; cdr3_aa: CASSEIGLAGLSYNEQFF
j_call: TRBJ1-1; clone_size: -; d_call: TRBD1; v_call: TRBV27; cdr3_nt: TGTGCCAGCAGCCCCGTTAGGCCCGGGACAGCGAACACTGAAGCTTTCTTT; cdr3_aa: CASSPVRPGTANTEAFF
j_call: TRBJ1-2; clone_size: -; d_call: TRBD1; v_call: TRBV7-9; cdr3_nt: TGTGCCAGCAGCCCCGGACAGGGGGATGGCTACACCTTC; cdr3_aa: CASSPGQGDGYTF
j_call: TRBJ1-1; clone_size: -; d_call: -; v_call: TRBV10-3; cdr3_nt: TGTGCCATCAGCTCGGACAGCCAGAACACTGAAGCTTTCTTT; cdr3_aa: CAISSDSQNTEAFF
j_call: TRBJ2-2; clone_size: -; d_call: -; v_call: TRBV5-1; cdr3_nt: TGCGCCAGCAGCTTGGAGCCTACCGGGGAGCTGTTTTTT; cdr3_aa: CASSLEPTGELFF
j_call: TRBJ1-4; clone_size: -; d_call: -; v_call: TRBV4-2; cdr3_nt: TGTGCCAGCAGCCACGGGAACAGTGCAACTAATGAAAAACTGTTTTTT; cdr3_aa: CASSHGNSATNEKLFF
j_call: TRBJ2-3; clone_size: once; d_call: TRBD2; v_call: TRBV7-9; cdr3_nt: TGTGCCAGCAGCTTAGTTCTAGCGGGAGAGTCAGATACGCAGTATTTT; cdr3_aa: CASSLVLAGESDTQYF
j_call: TRBJ2-7; clone_size: few; d_call: TRBD2; v_call: TRBV7-6; cdr3_nt: TGTGCCAGCAGCTTAGGGGGCGGGGGGCGCAATACCTACGAGCAGTACTTC; cdr3_aa: CASSLGGGGRNTYEQYF
j_call: TRBJ2-5; clone_size: once; d_call: TRBD1; v_call: TRBV2; cdr3_nt: TGTGCCAGCAGTGAGGACAGGGGAGAGACCCAGTACTTC; cdr3_aa: CASSEDRGETQYF
j_call: TRBJ1-4; clone_size: -; d_call: -; v_call: TRBV7-9; cdr3_nt: TGTGCCAGCAGCTTAGTGCAGGCCCCCCTCAGGGAAAAACTGTTTTTT; cdr3_aa: CASSLVQAPLREKLFF
j_call: TRBJ1-2; clone_size: -; d_call: TRBD1; v_call: TRBV18; cdr3_nt: TGTGCCAGCTCACCGACAGGGGGTTATGGCTACACCTTC; cdr3_aa: CASSPTGGYGYTF
j_call: TRBJ2-7; clone_size: -; d_call: TRBD1; v_call: TRBV11-3; cdr3_nt: TGTGCCAGTACAGGGGGCGCCGGCAACGAGCAGTACTTC; cdr3_aa: CASTGGAGNEQYF
j_call: TRBJ2-7; clone_size: -; d_call: -; v_call: TRBV10-3; cdr3_nt: TGTGCCATCAGTGAGGGCGGCCTCTACGAGCAGTACTTC; cdr3_aa: CAISEGGLYEQYF
j_call: TRBJ2-7; clone_size: once; d_call: -; v_call: TRBV7-9; cdr3_nt: TGTTCCAGCAGCTGGGGGGGCGCAGTTCACCCCTACGAGCAGTACTTC; cdr3_aa: CSSSWGGAVHPYEQYF
j_call: TRBJ1-2; clone_size: -; d_call: TRBD1; v_call: TRBV10-3; cdr3_nt: TGTGCCATCAGTGAGTCGCAGGGGGCGAGGGGCTACACCTTC; cdr3_aa: CAISESQGARGYTF
j_call: TRBJ2-1; clone_size: -; d_call: TRBD2; v_call: TRBV19; cdr3_nt: TGTGCCAGTAGTAAGACTAGCGGAAGGGTCCCCCCCTACAATGAGCAGTTCTTC; cdr3_aa: CASSKTSGRVPPYNEQFF
j_call: TRBJ2-6; clone_size: -; d_call: -; v_call: TRBV7-8; cdr3_nt: TGTGCCAGCAGCTTAGATTCTGGGGGCGCTGGGGCCAACGTCCTGACTTTC; cdr3_aa: CASSLDSGGAGANVLTF
j_call: TRBJ1-2; clone_size: -; d_call: TRBD1; v_call: TRBV30; cdr3_nt: TGTGCCTGGAGTGCCGATATACAGGGGGGGTATGGCTACACCTTC; cdr3_aa: CAWSADIQGGYGYTF
j_call: TRBJ1-2; clone_size: -; d_call: -; v_call: TRBV4-1; cdr3_nt: TGCGCCAGCAGCCGGGTGGGGGGGCACTATGGCTACACCTTC; cdr3_aa: CASSRVGGHYGYTF
j_call: TRBJ2-7; clone_size: -; d_call: TRBD1; v_call: TRBV10-1; cdr3_nt: TGCGCCAGCATGGGGGGGACAGGGAGTCCGGGCGAGCAGTACTTC; cdr3_aa: CASMGGTGSPGEQYF
j_call: TRBJ1-1; clone_size: -; d_call: -; v_call: TRBV5-4; cdr3_nt: TGTGCCAGCAGCTTGAGGGGGATGAACACTGAAGCTTTCTTT; cdr3_aa: CASSLRGMNTEAFF
j_call: TRBJ1-3; clone_size: -; d_call: -; v_call: TRBV12-2; cdr3_nt: TGTGCAAGTCGCCACCGACAGAGCTCTGTTGGAAACACCATATATTTT; cdr3_aa: CASRHRQSSVGNTIYF
j_call: TRBJ1-4; clone_size: -; d_call: -; v_call: TRBV19; cdr3_nt: TGTGCCAGTAGTATCGGGTCCGCCGGTACTAATGAAAAACTGTTTTTT; cdr3_aa: CASSIGSAGTNEKLFF
j_call: TRBJ2-1; clone_size: -; d_call: -; v_call: TRBV7-2; cdr3_nt: TGTGCCAGCAGCTTAGCCCCCAGGGGTAGCAGTTTCTACAATGAGCAGTTCTTC; cdr3_aa: CASSLAPRGSSFYNEQFF
j_call: TRBJ1-6; clone_size: -; d_call: -; v_call: TRBV4-2; cdr3_nt: TGTGCCAGCAGCCAGGTACAGGGTAAGGTCTTACGCTCACCCCTCCACTTT; cdr3_aa: CASSQVQGKVLRSPLHF
j_call: TRBJ1-1; clone_size: few; d_call: -; v_call: TRBV5-4; cdr3_nt: TGTGCCAGCAGCCTACAGGGGAACACTGAAGCTTTCTTT; cdr3_aa: CASSLQGNTEAFF
j_call: TRBJ2-7; clone_size: -; d_call: TRBD1; v_call: TRBV19; cdr3_nt: TGTGCCAGTAGTATCGGGACAGGGGTATTCGAGCAGTACTTC; cdr3_aa: CASSIGTGVFEQYF
j_call: TRBJ2-1; clone_size: -; d_call: TRBD1; v_call: TRBV4-3; cdr3_nt: TGCGCCAGCAGCCAAGGCCGGGACAGGGGGCTGAAAGGTGAGCAGTTCTTC; cdr3_aa: CASSQGRDRGLKGEQFF
j_call: TRBJ1-1; clone_size: -; d_call: -; v_call: TRBV7-9; cdr3_nt: TGTTCCAGCAGCTTGGAAGGGGCCTCGAACACTGAAGCTTTCTTT; cdr3_aa: CSSSLEGASNTEAFF
j_call: TRBJ1-1; clone_size: -; d_call: -; v_call: TRBV30; cdr3_nt: TGTGCCTGGAGCCCCCTTGGGGGGATGAACACTGAAGCTTTCTTT; cdr3_aa: CAWSPLGGMNTEAFF
j_call: TRBJ1-2; clone_size: -; d_call: TRBD1; v_call: TRBV19; cdr3_nt: TGTGCCAGTAGTATCGGGACAGCTAACTATGGCTACACCTTC; cdr3_aa: CASSIGTANYGYTF